The rows below give T cell receptor beta chains drawn from one sample of a study of shared clonotypes between healthy human individuals. TCRdb's copy holds only in-frame clones and misses some; the assay was immunoSEQ multiplex PCR. This sample has millions of clones, with approximately 95% found just once. The sequencing input was naive CD8+ T cells sorted from blood. The receptors stem from a man aged 18-30 years in good health. CDR3s include the opening cysteine and the closing phenylalanine or tryptophan. Fields, in order: D gene, V gene, J gene, CDR3 DNA, CDR3 protein. The D gene is left open where the match is weak.

>NA|TRBV13|TRBJ2-2
TGTGCCAGCAGCTTAGGATTCAGAGATCCCGGGGAGCTGTTTTTT
CASSLGFRDPGELFF
>TRBD2|TRBV4-3|TRBJ2-3
TGCGCCAGCAGCCAAGATCAGTTCCCAGCGGGAGATGGGGGGGATACGCAGTATTTT
CASSQDQFPAGDGGDTQYF
>NA|TRBV5-1|TRBJ2-7
TGCGCCAGCAGCTTGAGCAGGGAAATCTCCTACGAGCAGTACTTC
CASSLSREISYEQYF
>NA|TRBV30|TRBJ1-6
TGTGCCTGGAGTAATAGGCAGGGAATGCGGGTTTATAATTCACCCCTCCACTTT
CAWSNRQGMRVYNSPLHF
>NA|TRBV29-1|TRBJ2-5
TGCAGCGTTGCGAGGGATCAAGAGACCCAGTACTTC
CSVARDQETQYF
>NA|TRBV5-1|TRBJ2-5
TGCGCCAGCAGCTTAACCGGGCTCCGCCAAGAGACCCAGTACTTC
CASSLTGLRQETQYF
>NA|TRBV14|TRBJ2-5
TGTGCCAGCAGCCAAGAGGGGGTTAAGACCCAGTACTTC
CASSQEGVKTQYF
>NA|TRBV6-5|TRBJ2-7
TGTGCCAGCAGTCCGGGTGGGGTAGCGTCCTACGAGCAGTACTTC
CASSPGGVASYEQYF
>TRBD1|TRBV2|TRBJ2-7
TGTGCCAGCATTCCCCGGGACAGAGGCTACGAGCAGTACTTC
CASIPRDRGYEQYF
>NA|TRBV4-1|TRBJ2-1
TGCGCCAGCAGCTACACAGAGAGCTCCTACAATGAGCAGTTCTTC
CASSYTESSYNEQFF
>NA|TRBV4-1|TRBJ1-2
TGCGCCAGCAGCCAAGATGCCGAGAACTATGGCTACACCTTC
CASSQDAENYGYTF
>NA|TRBV5-1|TRBJ1-1
TGCGCCAGCAGCTGGACAGCTATGAACACTGAAGCTTTCTTT
CASSWTAMNTEAFF
>NA|TRBV4-1|TRBJ2-2
TGCGCCAGCAGCCCAAGGTCTCTATCTGCGGGGGAGCTGTTTTTT
CASSPRSLSAGELFF